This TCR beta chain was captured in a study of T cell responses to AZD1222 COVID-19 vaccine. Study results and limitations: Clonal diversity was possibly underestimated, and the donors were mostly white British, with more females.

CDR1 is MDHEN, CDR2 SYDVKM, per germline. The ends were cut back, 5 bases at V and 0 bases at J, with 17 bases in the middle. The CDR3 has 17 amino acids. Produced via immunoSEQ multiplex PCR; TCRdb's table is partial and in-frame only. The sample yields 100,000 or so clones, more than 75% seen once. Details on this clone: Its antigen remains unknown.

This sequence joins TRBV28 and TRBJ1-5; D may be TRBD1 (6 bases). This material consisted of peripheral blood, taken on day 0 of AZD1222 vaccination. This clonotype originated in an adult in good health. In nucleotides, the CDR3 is TGTGCCAGCAGTCGGACAGTAGGGGCGCCTAGCAATCAGCCCCAGCATTTT. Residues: CASSRTVGAPSNQPQHF. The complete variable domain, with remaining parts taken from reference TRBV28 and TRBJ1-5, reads DVKVTQSSRYLVKRTGEKVFLECVQDMDHENMFWYRQDPGLGLRLIYFSYDVKMKEKGDIPEGYSVSREKKERFSLILESASTNQTSMYLCASSRTVGAPSNQPQHFGDGTRLSIL.